These 10 T cell receptor beta chains were sequenced from one sample in a study of low-dose radiotherapy and immunotherapy resistance in tumors. Primers targeting TRAV and TRBV primed first-strand cDNA, covering alpha and beta chains. TCRs were amplified for around 20 PCR cycles with a constant-region primer and V-primer adapter. MiXCR was run by TCRdb on the reads, yielding one entry per CDR3 protein. This table holds about 7,300 distinct CDR3 sequences, roughly 84% found once. The receptors were sampled from a human donor with advanced metastatic prostate, ovarian, gallbladder or colorectal cancer (not recorded which). This table probably holds off-target reads from a library built for another chain.

The rearrangement links TRBV6-4 to TRBJ2-1; D may be TRBD2 (6 bases). Germline V gene sequence: CDR1 MRHNA, CDR2 SNTAGT. The CDR3 is 12 residues long. V lost 8 bases to trimming and J lost 4 bases, with 9 bases between them. CDR3 amino acids: CASLGLYNEQFF. CDR3 DNA: TGTGCCAGCCTGGGACTGTACAATGAGCAGTTCTTC.

The table lists this clonotype with a count of one. The chain employs TRBV6-8 and TRBJ2-7, with D perhaps TRBD2 (7 bases). The CDR3 is 12 amino acids. Trimming pared 10 bases from V and 2 bases from J, leaving 12 bases between. From germline, CDR1 is MNHGY and CDR2 SAAAGT. CDR3 region: CATRGGTYEQYF. In nucleotides, the CDR3 is TGTGCCACGAGGGGGGGGACCTACGAGCAGTACTTC.

This clonotype has just one count. The V call is TRBV5-1, the J call TRBJ1-1, with 9 bases matching TRBD1. The V and J ends lost 0 bases and 7 bases, in that order; junction bases with no gene match: 16. This CDR3 contains 18 residues. Germline assignment: CDR1 SGHRS and CDR2 YFSETQ. This CDR3 is CASSLASSGQGIGGEAFF. CDR3 DNA sequence: TGCGCCAGCAGCTTGGCCTCCTCGGGACAGGGTATCGGTGGTGAAGCTTTCTTT.

This clonotype showed up just once. This chain connects TRBV14 to TRBJ1-1; D remains unclear. V was shortened by 6 bases and J by 0 bases, with 8 bases between the two germline ends. CDR1 is SGHDN and CDR2 is FVKESK in the germline V gene. The CDR3 length is 13 residues. The CDR3 reads CASRFNMNTEAFF. As DNA, the CDR3 is TGTGCCAGCAGGTTTAACATGAACACTGAAGCTTTCTTT.

CDR3 in amino acids: CATSYQETQYF. The DNA of the CDR3 is TGTGCCACCTCGTACCAAGAGACCCAGTACTTC. The genes are TRBV6-2 or TRBV6-3 and TRBJ2-5; D unclear. CDR3 length equals 11 residues. Germline CDR1 reads MNHEY; CDR2 reads SVGEGT. V was cut by 10 bases and J by 0 bases, with 6 bases left in between.

The chain joins TRBV10-3 to TRBJ2-1; no definite D call. Germline V gene lookup returns CDR1 ENHRY and CDR2 SYGVKD. The CDR3 is made up of 16 amino acids. V lost 4 bases, J lost 7 bases, and 20 bases lay in between. DNA of the CDR3: TGTGCCATCAGTGGGGGTGCAAGACTTCCCATAAATGAGCAGTTCTTC. Protein: CAISGGARLPINEQFF.

This chain connects TRBV25-1 to TRBJ1-5; D is ambiguous. The CDR3 totals 15 residues. V was pared by 5 bases and J by 3 bases, with 14 bases between. Germline CDR1 MGHDK, CDR2 SYGVNS. The CDR3 region is CASSPRGNSNQPQHF. The CDR3 DNA reads as TGTGCCAGCAGTCCCCGGGGTAATTCCAATCAGCCCCAGCATTTT. The whole variable domain, remainder taken from reference TRBV25-1 and TRBJ1-5, is EADIYQTPRYLVIGTGKKITLECSQTMGHDKMYWYQQDPGMELHLIHYSYGVNSTEKGDLSSESTVSRIRTEHFPLTLESARPSHTSQYLCASSPRGNSNQPQHFGDGTRLSIL.

CDR3 residues: CASSFATGGGAYEQFF. CDR3 sequence (DNA): TGTGCCAGCAGCTTTGCGACCGGGGGGGGAGCCTATGAGCAGTTCTTC. This chain uses TRBV7-2 with TRBJ2-1, with TRBD2 matching 8 bases. This CDR3 spans 16 amino acids. From germline, CDR1 is SGHTA and CDR2 FQGNSA. With V trimmed by 3 bases and J by 8 bases, 12 bases remained unmatched.

The chain has TRBV29-1 and TRBJ2-1, with D hard to call. Looked up from germline, CDR1 is SQVTM and CDR2 is ANQGSEA. Between the trimmed V and J ends, which lost 6 bases and 4 bases, there was a span of 7 bases. CDR3 size: 11 residues. CDR3 sequence reads: CSVAKYNEQFF. The CDR3 coding sequence is TGCAGCGTAGCAAAATACAATGAGCAGTTCTTC.

The chain uses TRBV19 and TRBJ1-5, with D tentatively TRBD1 (5 bases). Trimming shortened V by 8 bases and J by 4 bases, and 9 bases separated the two germline ends. This CDR3 spans 12 amino acids. In germline, CDR1 is LNHDA, CDR2 SQIVND (reference sequence). CDR3 coding DNA: TGTGCCAGTTTTGGGGGGAATCAGCCCCAGCATTTT. Protein product: CASFGGNQPQHF.